The 7 T cell receptor beta chains reported below all come from one sample, sequenced in a study of T cells in Graves' hyperthyroidism and ophthalmopathy. RNA transcripts served as the template for amplifying TCR beta CDR3 regions. The HTBI primer set was used in a first-round RT-PCR of the TCR CDR3. TCRdb passed the multiplex PCR reads through MiXCR, listing each CDR3 protein once. The sample holds roughly 840,000 distinct CDR3 sequences, over 35% seen once. The specimen sequenced was blood. Every receptor here comes from a man between 18 and 35 years old with Graves' hyperthyroidism.

This clonotype was counted ten times or more. This chain uses TRBV25-1 with TRBJ2-7; D possibly corresponds to TRBD2 (6 bases). The CDR3 length is 15 residues. V lost 1 base, J lost 1 base, and 11 bases lay in between. Germline V gene lookup returns CDR1 MGHDK and CDR2 SYGVNS. Here the CDR3 reads CASSEFGLSSYEQYF. The CDR3 nucleotides read TGTGCCAGCAGTGAATTTGGACTATCTTCCTACGAGCAGTACTTC.

This clonotype was seen ten or more times. The chain uses TRBV2 and TRBJ1-2; D is unclear. Germline loops: CDR1 SNHLY, CDR2 FYNNEI. Trimming removed 1 base from V and 0 bases from J, with 9 bases in between. This CDR3 contains 15 residues. Written as DNA, the CDR3 is TGTGCCAGCAGTGAAGGGACGGCAGCTAACTATGGCTACACCTTC. Amino acids: CASSEGTAANYGYTF.

This clonotype was observed a few times. The J gene is TRBJ2-7, the V gene TRBV5-8, with 7 bases aligning to TRBD1. The germline V gene has CDR1 SGHTS and CDR2 YDEGEE. The CDR3 is made up of 15 amino acids. The trim removed 4 bases at V and 3 bases at J, leaving 10 bases unmatched. DNA for the CDR3: TGTGCCAGCAGCAGTATCACGGGACAGTACTACGAGCAGTACTTC. Its protein product is CASSSITGQYYEQYF.

The rearrangement links TRBV29-1 to TRBJ1-2; possibly TRBD1 for D (5 bases). The CDR3 covers 11 residues. Germline CDR1 reads SQVTM; CDR2 reads ANQGSEA. Deletions cut 5 bases from V and 6 bases from J, with 10 bases between. This CDR3 reads CSVFDRDGYTF. In DNA form, the CDR3 reads TGCAGCGTTTTCGACAGAGATGGCTACACCTTC.

This clonotype was seen ten or more times. V usage is TRBV29-1 and J usage is TRBJ1-1; TRBD1 is a possible D gene (5 bases). Between the trimmed V and J ends, which lost 3 bases and 2 bases, there was a span of 10 bases. From germline, CDR1 is SQVTM and CDR2 ANQGSEA. There are 13 residues in the CDR3. The CDR3 sequence: CSVDGHSNTEAFF. In DNA, the CDR3 is TGCAGCGTTGATGGACACTCTAACACTGAAGCTTTCTTT.

This clonotype turned up a few times. V gene TRBV7-9 combines with J gene TRBJ2-7; D is tentatively TRBD1 or TRBD2 (5 bases each). CDR1 is SEHNR, CDR2 FQNEAQ, per germline (reference sequence). CDR3 size: 15 residues. V was pared by 5 bases and J by 0 bases, with 14 bases between. DNA of the CDR3: TGTGCCAGCAGCCCGGGGCTGGGGACCTCCTACGAGCAGTACTTC. Residues: CASSPGLGTSYEQYF.

This clonotype occurred many times. V is TRBV7-8 and J is TRBJ2-5; possibly TRBD1 or TRBD2 for D (6 bases each). Germline lookup yields CDR1 SGHVS and CDR2 FQNEAQ. V lost 6 bases and J lost 6, with 20 bases in between. The CDR3 runs to 15 residues. The CDR3 reads CASSPTGARSQTQYF. The CDR3 DNA follows: TGTGCCAGCAGTCCCACGGGGGCTAGAAGTCAGACCCAGTACTTC.